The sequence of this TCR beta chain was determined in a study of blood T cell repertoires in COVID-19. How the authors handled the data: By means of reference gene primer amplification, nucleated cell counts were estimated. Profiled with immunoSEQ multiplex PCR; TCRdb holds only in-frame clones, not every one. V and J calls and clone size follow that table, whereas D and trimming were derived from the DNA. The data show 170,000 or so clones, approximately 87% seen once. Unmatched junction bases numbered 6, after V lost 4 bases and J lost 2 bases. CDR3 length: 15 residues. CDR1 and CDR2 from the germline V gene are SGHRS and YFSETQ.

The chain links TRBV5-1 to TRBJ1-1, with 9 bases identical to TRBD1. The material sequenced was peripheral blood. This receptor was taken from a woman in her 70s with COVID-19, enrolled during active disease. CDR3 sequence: CASSPRTGVNTEAFF. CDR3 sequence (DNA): TGCGCCAGCAGCCCGCGGACAGGGGTTAACACTGAAGCTTTCTTT. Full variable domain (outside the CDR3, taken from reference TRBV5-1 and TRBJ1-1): KAGVTQTPRYLIKTRGQQVTLSCSPISGHRSVSWYQQTPGQGLQFLFEYFSETQRNKGNFPGRFSGRQFSNSRSEMNVSTLELGDSALYLCASSPRTGVNTEAFFGQGTRLTVV.